This is a list of T cell receptor beta chains from one sample in a study of liver allograft versus peripheral blood T cells. TCRdb re-called the reads with MiXCR, one entry per CDR3 protein. The sample contains over 10,000 distinct CDR3 sequences, about 20% of which appear only once. These TCRs come from a human patient who had a liver transplant. Some of the T cells might come from the graft donor. CDR3s include the opening cysteine and the closing phenylalanine or tryptophan. A D gene is named only where the DNA matches it firmly. Only some rows state a clone size, as once, few, many or a class for expanded clones.

D	size	J	V	DNA	CDR3
NA	NA	TRBJ2-5	TRBV5-6	TGTGCCAGCAGCTTTGACAACCAAGAGACCCAGTACTTC	CASSFDNQETQYF
NA	few	TRBJ1-4	TRBV28	TGTGCCAGCAGTGGGGCCACAGGGAGAGCTGAAAAACTGTTTTTT	CASSGATGRAEKLFF
NA	medium-sized	TRBJ1-4	TRBV7-2	TGTGCCAGCAGCTCCGCGTCTACGAAGGAAAAACTGTTTTTT	CASSSASTKEKLFF
NA	many	TRBJ1-6	TRBV7-2	TGTGCCAGCAGCTTAGCTCGGGGTTCACCCCTCCACTTT	CASSLARGSPLHF
TRBD1	medium-sized	TRBJ1-2	TRBV6-5	TGTGCCAGCAGTTACTCAGCCTGGACAGGGGAAGACTATGGCTACACCTTC	CASSYSAWTGEDYGYTF
TRBD1	NA	TRBJ2-7	TRBV20-1	TGCAGTGCTAGAGATGCTGCCCGGGACAGTCTCTCCTACGAGCAGTACTTC	CSARDAARDSLSYEQYF
NA	many	TRBJ2-5	TRBV18	TGTGCCAGCTCACCACTAGATACGGGATTAGGAGAGACCCAGTACTTC	CASSPLDTGLGETQYF
NA	NA	TRBJ2-5	TRBV20-1	TGCAGTGCTAGAGAGCGGTCCCAGGGCTGGGAGACCCAGTACTTC	CSARERSQGWETQYF
TRBD2	medium-sized	TRBJ2-7	TRBV18	TGTGCCAGCTCACCAAGGCAGCGGGGGGACTACGAGCAGTACTTC	CASSPRQRGDYEQYF
NA	medium-sized	TRBJ2-1	TRBV10-3	TGTGCCATCAGTGAGTCGAAGGCAGGTCCCTCCTACAATGAGCAGTTCTTC	CAISESKAGPSYNEQFF
NA	few	TRBJ1-5	TRBV28	TGTGCCAGCAGTTCGAGTGGACAGTTCAGCTATAGCAATCAGCCCCAGCATTTT	CASSSSGQFSYSNQPQHF
NA	NA	TRBJ2-3	TRBV7-2	TGTGCCAGCAGCTTAGACAGGTATAGCACAGATACGCAGTATTTT	CASSLDRYSTDTQYF
NA	NA	TRBJ1-3	TRBV7-9	TGTGCCAGCAGCTTAGCGCGACGGTTTGGAAACACCATATATTTT	CASSLARRFGNTIYF
NA	many	TRBJ1-5	TRBV6-1	TGTGCCAGCACTCCTCAGTTAGGGGTCAAGCCCCAGCATTTT	CASTPQLGVKPQHF
TRBD1	many	TRBJ1-5	TRBV6-5	TGTGCCAGCAGTTCTGGGACAGGGAATCAGCCCCAGCATTTT	CASSSGTGNQPQHF
TRBD2	many	TRBJ2-1	TRBV12-3/TRBV12-4	TGTGCCAGCAGTGTACTAGCGGGAGTTTTCAATGAGCAGTTCTTC	CASSVLAGVFNEQFF
TRBD2	NA	TRBJ2-1	TRBV9	TGTGCCAGCAGCACCCACAGCGGGAGGGCCTACAATGAGCAGTTCTTC	CASSTHSGRAYNEQFF
TRBD2	NA	TRBJ2-1	TRBV20-1	TGCAGTGCTAGAGATAGGACTAGCGGGAGACCCTTCGACAATGAGCAGTTCTTC	CSARDRTSGRPFDNEQFF